What follows is one TCR beta chain and its context. The ends were cut back, 3 bases at V and 0 bases at J, with 12 bases in the middle. The germline gives CDR1 MGHRA, CDR2 YSYEKL. The CDR3 length is 16 residues. This sample is drawn from a study of shared clonotypes between healthy human individuals. Here immunoSEQ multiplex PCR was the method, and the copy in TCRdb shows in-frame clones only, minus some. The top ten hold around 1.4% of the sample, which has about 1 million clones, more than 60% seen once. Sequenced sample: memory CD4+ T cells sorted from blood. Noted subset: CD45RA-negative fraction. The receptor was derived from a man younger than 30 in good health. The chain has TRBV4-1 and TRBJ1-3; no definite D call. The CDR3 region has the DNA TGCGCCAGCAGCCATGTGACGGGAGACTCTGGAAACACCATATATTTT. It codes for CASSHVTGDSGNTIYF.